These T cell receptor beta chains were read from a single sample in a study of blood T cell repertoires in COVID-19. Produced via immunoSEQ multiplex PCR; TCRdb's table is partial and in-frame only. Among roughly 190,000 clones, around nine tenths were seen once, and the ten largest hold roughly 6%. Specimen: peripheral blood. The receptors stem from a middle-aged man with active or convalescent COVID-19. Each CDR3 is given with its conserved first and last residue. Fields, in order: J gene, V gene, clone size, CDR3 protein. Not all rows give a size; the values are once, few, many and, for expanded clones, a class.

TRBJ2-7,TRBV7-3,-,CASSLIQGAEQYF
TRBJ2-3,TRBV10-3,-,CAISESRGGGSDTQYF
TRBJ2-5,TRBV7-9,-,CASSETPSLLAGDQETQYF
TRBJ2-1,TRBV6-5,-,CASSRPPSGRGEQFF
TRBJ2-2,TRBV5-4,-,CASSLGSGVNTGELFF
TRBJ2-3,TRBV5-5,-,CASSLDPGTDTQYF
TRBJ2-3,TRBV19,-,CASSRVGGNTDTQYF
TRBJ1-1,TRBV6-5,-,CAGSSGQVMNTEAFF
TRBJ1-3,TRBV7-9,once,CASSPRQGSGNTIYF
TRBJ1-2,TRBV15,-,CATSRGTDDYGYTF
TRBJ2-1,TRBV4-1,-,CASSYSGTQYNEQFF
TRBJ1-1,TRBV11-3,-,CASSLAGEVEAFF
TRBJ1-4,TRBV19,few,CASSPPRRGGEKLFF
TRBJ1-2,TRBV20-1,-,CSASRSGNYGYTF
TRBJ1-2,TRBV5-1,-,CASSLSTNYGYTF
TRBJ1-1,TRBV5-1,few,CASSSYTMNTEAFF
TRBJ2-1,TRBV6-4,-,CASSLPGTGINEQFF
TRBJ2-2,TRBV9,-,CASSVPGQGDTGELFF
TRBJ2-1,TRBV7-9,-,CASSNYTNRSYNEQFF
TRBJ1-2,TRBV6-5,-,CASRDRLYGYTF
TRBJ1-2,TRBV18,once,CASSPPRPTGVNYGYTF
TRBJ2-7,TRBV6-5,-,CASSGLAGSYEQYF
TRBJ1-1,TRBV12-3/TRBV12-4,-,CASSLGAYIEAFF
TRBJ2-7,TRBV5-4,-,CASSSGQGAREQYF
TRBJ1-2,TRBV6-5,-,CASSPQFNYGYTF
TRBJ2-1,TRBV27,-,CASSSRGLTGGQGEQFF
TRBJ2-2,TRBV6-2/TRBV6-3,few,CASSHQGTGELFF
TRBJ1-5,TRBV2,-,CASRQGYDTQHF
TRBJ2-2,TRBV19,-,CASSRSLNTGELFF
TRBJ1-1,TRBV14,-,CASSSPSPGLNTEAFF
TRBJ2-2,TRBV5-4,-,CASSFTGLVLSGELFF
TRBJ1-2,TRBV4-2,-,CASSQELLGYGYTF
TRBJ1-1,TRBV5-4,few,CASSLGTGAEAFF
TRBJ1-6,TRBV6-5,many,CASSPRQGMNSPLHF
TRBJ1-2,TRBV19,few,CASSRERQGLYGYTF
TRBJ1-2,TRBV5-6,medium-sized,CASSPGTGGYGYTF
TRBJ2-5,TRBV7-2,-,CASKKGLAGDWETQYF
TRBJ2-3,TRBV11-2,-,CASSSRQGVKQYF
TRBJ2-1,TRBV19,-,CASSRTTYNEQFF
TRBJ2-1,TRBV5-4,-,CASSRPGTGPEQFF
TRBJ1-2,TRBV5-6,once,CASSSGHWGYTF
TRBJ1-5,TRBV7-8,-,CASSRQGGVDQPQHF
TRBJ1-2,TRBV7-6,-,CASSPGGELGGYGYTF
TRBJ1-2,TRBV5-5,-,CASSSLTGAAGYTF
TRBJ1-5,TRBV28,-,CASRAPGASRNQPQHF
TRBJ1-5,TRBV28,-,CASRSGTGKGNQPQHF
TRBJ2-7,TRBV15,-,CATSRDRAGQLYEQYF
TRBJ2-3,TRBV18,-,CASSPGRLAGGTDTQYF
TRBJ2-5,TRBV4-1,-,CASSQGRGASNQETQYF
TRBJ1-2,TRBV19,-,CASSPRGNYGYTF
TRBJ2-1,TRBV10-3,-,CAISERGGGDNEQFF
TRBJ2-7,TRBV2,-,CASSGLRSYEQYF
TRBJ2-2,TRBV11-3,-,CASSLVAGATTGELFF
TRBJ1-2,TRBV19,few,CASSRRQGVGYGYTF